These 6 T cell receptor beta chains share one sample of origin, sequenced in a study of regulatory T cells in long-lasting Graves disease. Time point indicated: persistent/refractory GD, antithyroid drugs over 5 years with positive TRAb. Extracted RNA from PBMCs served as the source of the TCR library. iRepertoire HTBI primers and Arm-PCR of CDR3 regions built TCR beta libraries. TCRdb used MiXCR to reprocess the multiplex PCR reads, holding one entry per CDR3 protein. The sample lists a few hundred thousand distinct CDR3 sequences, around 20% occurring once. The specimen comprised peripheral blood mononuclear cells (PBMCs), sampled when the disease was refractory, from a patient treated with antithyroid drugs. These receptors all stem from a female donor with Graves disease.

A few counts support this clonotype. V and J are TRBV6-2 or TRBV6-3 and TRBJ1-2; tentative D call: TRBD1 (6 bases). V dropped 0 bases and J dropped 8 bases, with 16 bases sitting between them. The CDR3 is 15 amino acids. CDR1 and CDR2 from the germline V gene are MNHEY and SVGEGT. The DNA for the CDR3 is TGTGCCAGCAGTTACTCGACAGGTTCTTTTGGGGGCTACACCTTC. Amino acid sequence: CASSYSTGSFGGYTF.

There are a few counts of this clonotype. The V gene is TRBV5-1, the J gene TRBJ2-5; D call uncertain. This CDR3 contains 13 residues. Trimming stripped 2 bases from V and 3 bases from J, with 8 bases between. Germline V gene lookup returns CDR1 SGHRS and CDR2 YFSETQ. As DNA, the CDR3 is TGCGCCAGCAGCTTCGACGGCAAAGAGACCCAGTACTTC. It encodes CASSFDGKETQYF.

This clonotype appeared a few times. The rearrangement joins TRBV6-5 to TRBJ2-3; D is perhaps TRBD2 (5 bases). V was trimmed by 2 bases and J by 1 base, leaving 10 bases between them. The CDR3 spans 15 residues. Germline V gene lookup returns CDR1 MNHEY and CDR2 SVGAGI. The DNA of the CDR3 is TGTGCCAGCAGTTACCGTGCGGGCCGCACAGATACGCAGTATTTT. Amino acids: CASSYRAGRTDTQYF.

This clonotype was recorded at least ten times. J is TRBJ1-5 and V is TRBV2, with D perhaps matching TRBD1 (5 bases). The germline V and J ends were trimmed by 4 bases and 2 bases, with 9 bases remaining between them. CDR1 and CDR2 from the germline V gene are SNHLY and FYNNEI. The CDR3 has 14 residues. DNA of the CDR3: TGTGCCAGCAGTGCAGGGTCTGGCAATCAGCCCCAGCATTTT. Translating gives CASSAGSGNQPQHF.

This clonotype was detected only a few times. V and J are TRBV5-1 and TRBJ1-1; TRBD1 matches at 7 bases. Germline V lookup: CDR1 SGHRS, CDR2 YFSETQ. The trim removed 4 bases at V and 1 base at J, leaving 16 bases unmatched. CDR3 length equals 18 residues. In DNA, the CDR3 is TGCGCCAGCAGCCTTTCCCGGGACAGCGCTCGCGGGAACACTGAAGCTTTCTTT. It encodes CASSLSRDSARGNTEAFF.

The chain uses TRBV7-2 and TRBJ1-5; 8 bases are shared with TRBD1. V was pared by 5 bases and J by 3 bases, with 9 bases of the junction left unmatched. Per the germline V gene, CDR1 is SGHTA and CDR2 is FQGNSA. This CDR3 has 16 amino acids. As DNA, the CDR3 is TGTGCCAGCAGCGCGGACAGGGCCAGTTCCAATCAGCCCCAGCATTTT. Residues: CASSADRASSNQPQHF.